The next 21 T cell receptor beta chains were all read from a single sample in a study of T cell responses to AZD1222 COVID-19 vaccine. The data were produced by immunoSEQ multiplex PCR, yet TCRdb's version contains in-frame clones alone and is incomplete. The sample carries 100,000 to 150,000 clones, about 88% recorded once. The specimen was peripheral blood, collected on day 0 of AZD1222 vaccination. The receptors here all came from an adult in good health.

This chain connects TRBV10-3 to TRBJ1-2; a weak D match, TRBD1 (6 bases). The germline V gene encodes CDR1 ENHRY and CDR2 SYGVKD. With 4 bases removed from V and 0 bases from J, the gap between germline ends came to 12 bases. The CDR3 extends over 15 amino acids. The DNA for the CDR3 is TGTGCCATCAGTGGGTACAGGGCGGCTAACTATGGCTACACCTTC. It is translated as CAISGYRAANYGYTF.

This rearrangement joins TRBV10-3 to TRBJ2-2; possibly TRBD1 or TRBD2 for D (5 bases each). CDR1 ENHRY and CDR2 SYGVKD come from the germline V gene. The CDR3 loop spans 15 amino acids. Trimming pared 6 bases from V and 1 base from J, leaving 12 bases between. The CDR3 DNA is TGTGCCATCAGCAGGGACGGATTGAACACCGGGGAGCTGTTTTTT. Protein product: CAISRDGLNTGELFF.

The V gene is TRBV7-9, the J gene TRBJ1-1; 7 bases line up with TRBD1. V trimming: 5 bases; J trimming: 4 bases; junction bases outside the gene matches: 4. The germline gives CDR1 SEHNR, CDR2 FQNEAQ (reference sequence). This CDR3 region has 13 residues. Here the CDR3 DNA reads TGTGCCAGCAGCAATGGGGACAGCACTGAAGCTTTCTTT. As protein: CASSNGDSTEAFF. Full variable domain (remainder filled in from reference TRBV7-9 and TRBJ1-1): DTGVSQNPRHKITKRGQNVTFRCDPISEHNRLYWYRQTLGQGPEFLTYFQNEAQLEKSRLLSDRFSAERPKGSFSTLEIQRTEQGDSAMYLCASSNGDSTEAFFGQGTRLTVV.

This clone was detected only once. This CDR3 is also generated by other DNA sequences in the sample. The J gene is TRBJ1-2, the V gene TRBV19, with 7 bases identical to TRBD1. V lost 3 bases and J lost 4; bases outside the gene matches: 5. The CDR3 totals 14 residues. Germline V gene data show CDR1 as LNHDA and CDR2 as SQIVND (reference sequence). As DNA, the CDR3 is TGTGCCAGTAGTATCTTGGCAGGGGGCTATGGCTACACCTTC. As protein: CASSILAGGYGYTF.

This clone was detected a few times. The sample carries other DNA sequences with the same CDR3. This sequence joins TRBV25-1 and TRBJ2-7; D not certain. Germline V lookup: CDR1 MGHDK, CDR2 SYGVNS. Trimming shortened V by 6 bases and J by 0 bases, and 6 bases separated the two germline ends. The CDR3 consists of 12 residues. The CDR3 DNA follows: TGTGCCAGCAGGGGGTACTCCTACGAGCAGTACTTC. It codes for CASRGYSYEQYF.

The rearrangement links TRBV18 to TRBJ2-3; D not resolved. Trimming left V 8 bases short and J 4 bases short, with 7 bases between. Germline CDR1 reads KGHSH; CDR2 reads LQKENI. The CDR3 totals 11 residues. In DNA, the CDR3 is TGTGCCAGCCTCGGAGCAGATACGCAGTATTTT. It is translated as CASLGADTQYF.

J is TRBJ2-5 and V is TRBV25-1, with 8 bases matching TRBD2. Germline loops: CDR1 MGHDK, CDR2 SYGVNS. The ends lost 5 bases at V and 2 bases at J; junction bases unmatched: 16. The CDR3 loop spans 18 amino acids. CDR3 in amino acids: CASSPIRAKRGPQETQYF. The CDR3 DNA follows: TGTGCCAGCAGTCCTATAAGGGCCAAGCGGGGGCCTCAAGAGACCCAGTACTTC.

The chain has TRBV28 and TRBJ2-7, with D unresolved. The germline V gene has CDR1 MDHEN and CDR2 SYDVKM. V was cut by 6 bases and J by 2 bases, with 11 bases left in between. CDR3 length: 13 residues. CDR3: CASSVLITYEQYF. The CDR3, as DNA: TGTGCCAGCAGCGTCCTGATAACCTACGAGCAGTACTTC.

Remarks on this clone: Within the sample, other DNA sequences also encode this same CDR3. The V and J genes are TRBV12-3 or TRBV12-4 and TRBJ1-5; TRBD1 aligns across 9 bases. This CDR3 is 13 amino acids long. The trim removed 5 bases at V and 4 bases at J, leaving 0 bases unmatched. The CDR3 nucleotides are TGTGCCAGCAGTGACAGGGGGAATCAGCCCCAGCATTTT. It specifies CASSDRGNQPQHF.

V usage is TRBV27 and J usage is TRBJ1-5, with a tentative D call TRBD1 (5 bases). The CDR3 has 14 amino acids. Germline-derived CDR1 and CDR2 are MNHEY and SMNVEV (reference sequence). Trimming removed 2 bases from V and 9 bases from J, with 14 bases in between. The CDR3 loop reads CASSLQGPEGPQHF. The CDR3 DNA is TGTGCCAGCAGTTTACAGGGCCCGGAAGGGCCCCAGCATTTT.

The chain links TRBV9 to TRBJ2-7, with 7 bases that match TRBD1. CDR1 SGDLS and CDR2 YYNGEE come from the germline V gene. The V and J ends lost 0 bases and 2 bases, in that order; junction bases with no gene match: 5. CDR3 length: 15 amino acids. The CDR3 DNA reads TGTGCCAGCAGCGTAGGGGGGACAGAACCCTACGAGCAGTACTTC. Protein product: CASSVGGTEPYEQYF.

The genes are TRBV10-3 and TRBJ1-2; maybe TRBD1 (5 bases). Germline CDR1 and CDR2: ENHRY and SYGVKD. The length of the CDR3 is 13 residues. Trimming removed 7 bases at V and 2 bases at J, with 11 bases between. CDR3 region: CAIMQGPNYGYTF. The CDR3 coding sequence is TGTGCCATCATGCAGGGCCCAAACTATGGCTACACCTTC.

This chain joins TRBV19 and TRBJ1-1; the D gene is possibly TRBD1 (6 bases). The CDR3 is 14 residues long. The V gene's germline CDR1 is LNHDA and CDR2 SQIVND (reference sequence). V lost 2 bases and J 5 bases, leaving 12 bases between the germline ends. The chain's CDR3 is CASSIMGARTEAFF. In nucleotides, the CDR3 is TGTGCCAGTAGTATAATGGGGGCGCGGACTGAAGCTTTCTTT.

V and J are TRBV29-1 and TRBJ2-7; no reliable D call. This CDR3 has 11 residues. The germline CDR1 and CDR2 sequences are SQVTM and ANQGSEA. The V gene lost 7 bases and the J gene lost 0 bases, with 7 bases spanning the gap. CDR3 sequence (DNA): TGCAGCGCTTCTACCTCCTACGAGCAGTACTTC. Protein sequence: CSASTSYEQYF.

This clone has more than one count but fewer than ten. The chain combines TRBV7-9 with TRBJ2-7, with TRBD1 identical over 7 bases. CDR3 length: 15 residues. J was trimmed by 1 base and V by 6 bases; bases with no gene match: 9. Germline CDR1 reads SEHNR; CDR2 reads FQNEAQ (reference sequence). CDR3 region: CASRPTGSNSYEQYF. The CDR3 DNA is TGTGCCAGCAGACCGACAGGGTCGAATTCCTACGAGCAGTACTTC.

The CDR3, as DNA: TGCGCCAGCAGCCAAGACGGGACTAGCGTTTACAATGAGCAGTTCTTC. Translating it yields CASSQDGTSVYNEQFF. This chain connects TRBV4-3 to TRBJ2-1, with 10 bases identical to TRBD2. Germline lookup yields CDR1 LGHNA and CDR2 YSLEER. The CDR3 spans 16 residues. Trimming at V came to 0 bases and at J to 4 bases, leaving 3 bases not matched to a gene.

V gene TRBV7-2 combines with J gene TRBJ1-1; 8 bases map to TRBD1. V was pared by 9 bases and J by 10 bases, with 13 bases of the junction left unmatched. In germline, CDR1 is SGHTA, CDR2 FQGNSA. The CDR3 consists of 13 residues. The CDR3 nucleotides are TGTGCCAGTACCCAGGACAGGGATGACGGAGCTTTCTTT. Its translation is CASTQDRDDGAFF.

The chain is built from TRBV7-9 and TRBJ1-2; weak D call: TRBD1 (6 bases). CDR1 and CDR2 (germline): SEHNR, FQNEAQ (reference sequence). V dropped 6 bases and J dropped 6 bases, with 20 bases sitting between them. The CDR3 has 15 residues. CDR3 DNA sequence: TGTGCCAGCAGTAATGGGGGCAGGGTTGGGCATGGCTACACCTTC. Protein: CASSNGGRVGHGYTF. Looking up the rest from reference TRBV7-9 and TRBJ1-2 gives the full variable domain: DTGVSQNPRHKITKRGQNVTFRCDPISEHNRLYWYRQTLGQGPEFLTYFQNEAQLEKSRLLSDRFSAERPKGSFSTLEIQRTEQGDSAMYLCASSNGGRVGHGYTFGSGTRLTVV.

V is TRBV12-3 or TRBV12-4 and J is TRBJ2-1; TRBD2 matches 8 bases. V lost 5 bases to trimming and J lost 11 bases; unmatched junction nucleotides: 8. CDR3 size: 13 residues. The CDR3 reads CASSPGGGGQQFF. As DNA, the CDR3 is TGTGCCAGCAGTCCGGGAGGGGGTGGACAGCAGTTCTTC.

V and J are TRBV15 and TRBJ2-2; D unresolved. CDR3 length: 14 residues. V was cut by 1 base and J by 2 bases, with 5 bases left in between. CDR1 LNHNV and CDR2 YYDKDF come from the germline V gene (reference sequence). The CDR3 sequence: CATSRVLNTGELFF. The CDR3 region has the DNA TGTGCCACCAGCAGAGTCCTAAACACCGGGGAGCTGTTTTTT. The whole variable domain, remainder taken from reference TRBV15 and TRBJ2-2, is DAMVIQNPRYQVTQFGKPVTLSCSQTLNHNVMYWYQQKSSQAPKLLFHYYDKDFNNEADTPDNFQSRRPNTSFCFLDIRSPGLGDTAMYLCATSRVLNTGELFFGEGSRLTVL.

The rearrangement joins TRBV7-9 to TRBJ1-2; D uncertain. Germline V gene data show CDR1 as SEHNR and CDR2 as FQNEAQ (reference sequence). Trimming stripped 4 bases from V and 2 bases from J, with 11 bases between. This CDR3 region has 14 residues. This CDR3 reads CASSSLTENYGYTF. CDR3 in DNA: TGTGCCAGCAGCTCATTAACAGAGAACTATGGCTACACCTTC.